The present TCR beta chain was sequenced within a study of shared clonotypes between healthy human individuals. Study-level background: The people who gave samples were two women and a few men aged 18 to 49.

Naive CD8 cells lacked CD45RO and underwent positive selection for CCR7, leaving out terminally differentiated effector memory CD45RA+ cells. Study outcomes and limitations: The small donor group covered limited genetic and exposure diversity.

This clone was detected once. Antigen specificity is unknown. This CDR3 is built from 16 residues. V was trimmed by 5 bases and J by 5 bases, leaving 22 bases between them. Germline V gene data show CDR1 as SNHLY and CDR2 as FYNNEI. At a deep level, the assay was run. Generated by immunoSEQ multiplex PCR, the TCRdb table keeps only in-frame clones and is missing some. The repertoire holds 630,000 or so clones, with 95% to 98% as singletons. The rearrangement joins TRBV2 to TRBJ2-7, with a weak D call TRBD1 (6 bases). The receptor was isolated from a man aged 30 to 39 in good health. Sequencing was carried out using naive CD8+ T cells sorted from blood. DNA of the CDR3: TGTGCCAGCAGTCGTACCGAAACAGGGTACGGAGACGAGCAGTACTTC. Translation gives CASSRTETGYGDEQYF. Using reference TRBV2 and TRBJ2-7 for the parts outside the CDR3, the full variable domain is EPEVTQTPSHQVTQMGQEVILRCVPISNHLYFYWYRQILGQKVEFLVSFYNNEISEKSEIFDDQFSVERPDGSNFTLKIRSTKLEDSAMYFCASSRTETGYGDEQYFGPGTRLTVT.